The present T cell receptor beta chain was sequenced within a study of beta chain features in type 1 diabetes. By way of CD45RO/CCR7/CD25/CD127/CD95/CD27, the CD4+ regulatory, stem cell-like memory, central memory and naive cells were sorted. Findings of the study overall: The VDJ junctions of type 1 diabetes patients carried fewer insertions and more deletions. People with Type 1 diabetes carried modestly yet significantly shorter TCRB CDR3s in all four CD4+ subsets.

Note on this clone: The antigen is undetermined.

The isolated RNA, all of it, was reverse transcribed, so expressed TCRB transcripts were what got sequenced. Data came from immunoSEQ multiplex PCR; TCRdb stores just in-frame clones and leaves some out. This sample has 280,000 or so clones, with 14% to 15% found just once. With 4 bases removed from V and 0 bases from J, the gap between germline ends came to 17 bases. This CDR3 has 17 residues. Germline V lookup: CDR1 LNHNV, CDR2 YYDKDF (reference sequence). This TCR derives from a man between 18 and 35 years old with type 1 diabetes. The sequencing input was naive CD4+ T cells from blood. The genes are TRBV15 and TRBJ2-3; D may be TRBD2 (6 bases). For the CDR3, the DNA is TGTGCCACCAGCATAGGCGGAGGGGCCGAAAGCACAGATACGCAGTATTTT. Protein sequence: CATSIGGGAESTDTQYF.